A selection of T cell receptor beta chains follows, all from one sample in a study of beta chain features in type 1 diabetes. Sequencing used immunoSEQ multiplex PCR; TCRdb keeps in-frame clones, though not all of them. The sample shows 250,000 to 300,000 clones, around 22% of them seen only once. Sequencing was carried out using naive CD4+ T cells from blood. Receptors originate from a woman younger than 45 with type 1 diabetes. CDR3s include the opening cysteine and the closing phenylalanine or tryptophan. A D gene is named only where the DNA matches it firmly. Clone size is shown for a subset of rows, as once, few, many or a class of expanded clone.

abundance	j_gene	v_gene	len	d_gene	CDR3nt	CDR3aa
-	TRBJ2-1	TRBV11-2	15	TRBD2	TGTGCCAGCAGCTTGGGCGGGAGCTCCTACAATGAGCAGTTCTTC	CASSLGGSSYNEQFF
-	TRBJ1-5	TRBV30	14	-	TGTGCCTGGAGTGTACTGGACAGAAATCAGCCCCAGCATTTT	CAWSVLDRNQPQHF
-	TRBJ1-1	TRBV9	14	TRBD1	TGTGCCAGCAACTACAGGGGCGGGAACACTGAAGCTTTCTTT	CASNYRGGNTEAFF
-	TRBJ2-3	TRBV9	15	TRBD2	TGTGCCAGCAGCGTAGCCGGGAGGTTCACAGATACGCAGTATTTT	CASSVAGRFTDTQYF
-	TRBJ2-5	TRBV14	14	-	TGTGCCAGCAGCCAACAGGGTGGGAGGAGCGCCCAGTACTTC	CASSQQGGRSAQYF
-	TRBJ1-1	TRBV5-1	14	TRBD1	TGCGCCAGCAGCTGGACAGGGGAGAACACTGAAGCTTTCTTT	CASSWTGENTEAFF
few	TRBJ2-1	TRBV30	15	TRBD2	TGTGCCTGGAGGGGGACTAGCGGGAGCCGAAATGAGCAGTTCTTC	CAWRGTSGSRNEQFF
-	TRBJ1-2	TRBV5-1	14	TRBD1	TGCGCCAGCAGCTCAACGACAGGGGACTATGGCTACACCTTC	CASSSTTGDYGYTF
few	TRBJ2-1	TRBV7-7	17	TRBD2	TGTGCTAGCAGCTTAGCCCTGGTGGGACTAGCGGGAGACGAGCAGTTCTTC	CASSLALVGLAGDEQFF
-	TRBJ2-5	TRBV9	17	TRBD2	TGTGCCAGCAGCGCGAGGGGGACTAGCGGGACCGGGGAGACCCAGTACTTC	CASSARGTSGTGETQYF